This T cell receptor beta chain is drawn from a study of blood T cells in healthy people across ages. Every donor contributed ten milliliters of peripheral blood by blood draw. Together with a sample-barcoded 5' primer, a J-beta primer mix was included in a second PCR lasting about 7 to 11 cycles. Unique molecular identifiers of 12 random nucleotides labeled each cDNA. TCRdb re-analysed the 5' RACE reads in MiXCR, keeping a single row per CDR3 protein. The table lists more than 650,000 distinct CDR3 sequences, around 25% of them singletons. Germline CDR1 and CDR2: LNHNV and YYDKDF (reference sequence). The CDR3 covers 19 residues. V was pared by 0 bases and J by 8 bases, with 18 bases of the junction left unmatched. These data are also associated with another study on T cells of mothers and their children.

The sample comprised blood. This rearrangement joins TRBV15 to TRBJ2-1, with 8 nucleotides matching TRBD1. This receptor was identified in a boy younger than 18 in good health. CDR3 DNA sequence: TGTGCCACCAGCAGAGATGTCTCCCACAGGGACAGGTATATCCATGAGCAGTTCTTC. Amino acids: CATSRDVSHRDRYIHEQFF. The complete variable domain, with remaining parts taken from reference TRBV15 and TRBJ2-1, reads DAMVIQNPRYQVTQFGKPVTLSCSQTLNHNVMYWYQQKSSQAPKLLFHYYDKDFNNEADTPDNFQSRRPNTSFCFLDIRSPGLGDTAMYLCATSRDVSHRDRYIHEQFFGPGTRLTVL.